Shown below are 20 T cell receptor beta chains from a single sample sequenced in a study of blood T cell repertoires in COVID-19. Here immunoSEQ multiplex PCR was the method, and the copy in TCRdb shows in-frame clones only, minus some. Of over 150,000 clones detected, roughly 84% appear once; the ten largest clones hold approximately 10%. Sequenced material: peripheral blood. These receptors originate from a woman aged 80 or over with active or convalescent COVID-19.

This clone was counted between two and nine times. The chain combines TRBV3-1 (or the pseudogene TRBV3-2) with TRBJ2-4, with TRBD2 identical over 7 bases. The germline CDR1 and CDR2 sequences are LGHDT and YNNKEL (reference sequence). The CDR3 consists of 14 residues. V lost 2 bases, J lost 9 bases, and 7 bases stayed unmatched. The DNA for the CDR3 is TGTGCCAGCAGCCAACGGACTAGTGTCGGCATTCAGTACTTC. Its translation: CASSQRTSVGIQYF.

The chain links TRBV28 to TRBJ1-2; TRBD1 aligns across 9 bases. J lost 0 bases, V lost 2 bases, and 4 bases had no gene match. This CDR3 has 16 residues. Germline CDR1 and CDR2: MDHEN and SYDVKM. The CDR3 DNA reads as TGTGCCAGCAGTTTAGGTGGACAGGGGCCTAACTATGGCTACACCTTC. Translated: CASSLGGQGPNYGYTF.

V usage is TRBV11-2 and J usage is TRBJ2-7; the D is unclear. The CDR3 contains 13 residues. V lost 5 bases to trimming and J lost 2 bases, with 10 bases between them. Germline V gene lookup returns CDR1 SGHAT and CDR2 FQNNGV. The CDR3 protein is CASSPPRAYEQYF. CDR3 in DNA: TGTGCCAGCAGCCCCCCTCGAGCCTACGAGCAGTACTTC.

A word on this clone: Germline and junction disagree at one end, which may indicate a read error. V and J are TRBV7-7 and TRBJ2-2; D is undetermined. Per germline, CDR1 SSHAT and CDR2 FNYEAQ (reference sequence). The CDR3 is 13 residues long. This CDR3 reads CASSLSGFGELFF. CDR3 nucleotide sequence: TGTGCTAGCAGCTTATCGGGTTTCGGGGAGCTGTTTTTT.

V gene TRBV7-9 combines with J gene TRBJ1-1; 8 bases map to TRBD1. The V segment lost 5 bases and the J segment 5 bases; nucleotides outside the gene matches: 7. The CDR3 sequence is 14 residues long. The germline V gene has CDR1 SEHNR and CDR2 FQNEAQ (reference sequence). CDR3 coding DNA: TGTGCCAGCAGCCCCGGGACAGGACTAACTGAAGCTTTCTTT. This encodes CASSPGTGLTEAFF.

The CDR3 region is CASSEQQGAIEYGYTF. CDR3 nucleotide sequence: TGTGCCAGCAGCGAACAACAGGGGGCGATTGAATATGGCTACACCTTC. This chain joins TRBV7-9 and TRBJ1-2; the match to TRBD1 covers 9 bases. The germline CDR1 and CDR2 sequences are SEHNR and FQNEAQ (reference sequence). V trimming: 5 bases; J trimming: 5 bases; junction bases outside the gene matches: 12. The CDR3 sequence is 16 residues long.

This clone was counted a few times. The V and J genes are TRBV6-5 and TRBJ1-1; no firm D call. Germline V gene data show CDR1 as MNHEY and CDR2 as SVGAGI. This CDR3 comprises 13 residues. Trimming left V 2 bases short and J 4 bases short, with 8 bases between. Here the CDR3 DNA reads TGTGCCAGCAGTTACAAGAGGGCCACTGAAGCTTTCTTT. Translated, it gives CASSYKRATEAFF.

V gene TRBV5-1 combines with J gene TRBJ1-1, with unresolved D. This CDR3 comprises 15 residues. Germline assignment: CDR1 SGHRS and CDR2 YFSETQ. Trimming took off 2 bases at V and 9 bases at J, with 20 bases between the two ends. The CDR3 loop reads CASSLGIGDPGKAFF. The CDR3 coding sequence is TGCGCCAGCAGCTTAGGAATTGGAGACCCCGGGAAAGCTTTCTTT.

The V gene is TRBV5-1, the J gene TRBJ1-2; D not resolved. Per germline, CDR1 SGHRS and CDR2 YFSETQ. The V end lost 0 bases, the J end lost 4 bases, and 13 bases lay between the germline ends. The CDR3 is 15 amino acids. CDR3 residues: CASSLATGIPYGYTF. The CDR3 region has the DNA TGCGCCAGCAGCTTGGCCACCGGGATACCCTATGGCTACACCTTC.

The CDR3 reads CSVEKGQGGTEAFF. CDR3 nucleotide sequence: TGCAGCGTTGAAAAGGGGCAGGGGGGTACTGAAGCTTTCTTT. The chain joins TRBV29-1 to TRBJ1-1; 7 bases map to TRBD1. The CDR3 is made up of 14 amino acids. The junction had 8 bases not matched to a gene; V was cut back by 2 bases and J by 5 bases. Germline lookup yields CDR1 SQVTM and CDR2 ANQGSEA.

The count of this clone is one. The rearrangement uses TRBV19 and TRBJ2-1; 9 bases fit TRBD2. V trimming: 4 bases; J trimming: 7 bases; junction bases outside the gene matches: 14. This CDR3 is 17 amino acids long. CDR1 and CDR2 (germline): LNHDA, SQIVND (reference sequence). The CDR3, as DNA: TGTGCCAGTAGTAGGGACACGCTCGGACTAGCGAGGAATGAGCAGTTCTTC. Its protein product is CASSRDTLGLARNEQFF.

The chain has TRBV10-1 and TRBJ2-1, with TRBD2 matching over 8 bases. The CDR3 contains 17 residues. Germline CDR1 reads WNHNN; CDR2 reads SYGVQD (reference sequence). V dropped 7 bases and J dropped 8; count of bases not matched to a gene: 19. For the CDR3, the DNA is TGCGCCAGCATCTGCCCCAAACTAGCGGTGAGAGGCGATGAGCAGTTCTTC. Translating it yields CASICPKLAVRGDEQFF.

The rearrangement links TRBV7-9 to TRBJ2-3; TRBD1 agrees at 8 bases. Germline lookup yields CDR1 SEHNR and CDR2 FQNEAQ (reference sequence). The CDR3 loop spans 15 amino acids. Losses at the gene ends were 8 bases for V and 6 bases for J; bases not matched to a gene: 13. This CDR3 reads CASAKGQVVEDTQYF. The CDR3 region has the DNA TGTGCCAGCGCCAAGGGACAGGTCGTAGAGGATACGCAGTATTTT.

V gene TRBV5-1 combines with J gene TRBJ1-1, with unresolved D. The CDR3 sequence is 19 residues long. Germline V gene data show CDR1 as SGHRS and CDR2 as YFSETQ. V gave up 4 bases and J gave up 0 bases, with 25 bases separating them. DNA of the CDR3: TGCGCCAGCAGCCCAAGTACGGGGAGTGGGCGCATCTTGAACACTGAAGCTTTCTTT. Its translation: CASSPSTGSGRILNTEAFF.

The chain has TRBV19 and TRBJ2-1, with no clear D. CDR3 length: 14 residues. The germline V gene encodes CDR1 LNHDA and CDR2 SQIVND (reference sequence). Trimming pared 1 base from V and 6 bases from J, leaving 10 bases between. CDR3 amino acids: CASSIGFSSNEQFF. The CDR3 DNA follows: TGTGCCAGTAGTATAGGGTTCAGTTCCAATGAGCAGTTCTTC.

The chain links TRBV27 to TRBJ2-7; 8 bases align to TRBD2. Losses at the gene ends were 5 bases for V and 6 bases for J; bases not matched to a gene: 9. The CDR3 is 14 residues long. Germline V gene sequence: CDR1 MNHEY, CDR2 SMNVEV (reference sequence). This chain's CDR3 is CASSARGAGGEQYF. The CDR3 region has the DNA TGTGCCAGCAGTGCCCGAGGGGCGGGAGGCGAGCAGTACTTC.

The chain joins TRBV30 to TRBJ2-3; weak D call: TRBD2 (6 bases). The length of the CDR3 is 13 residues. In germline, CDR1 is GTSNPN, CDR2 SVGIG (reference sequence). Trimming removed 1 base at V and 5 bases at J, with 10 bases between. For the CDR3, the DNA is TGTGCCTGGAGTGGCGGGGCGGGAGATACGCAGTATTTT. Encoded protein: CAWSGGAGDTQYF.

In its sample, this clone was seen a few times. The CDR3 is CASSVAGTGTYEQYF. The CDR3 nucleotides are TGTGCCAGCAGCGTAGCCGGGACAGGAACCTACGAGCAGTACTTC. This chain joins TRBV9 and TRBJ2-7; 8 bases align to TRBD1. This CDR3 contains 15 residues. V lost 0 bases, J lost 2 bases, and 4 bases stayed unmatched. Germline V lookup: CDR1 SGDLS, CDR2 YYNGEE. Supplemented by reference TRBV9 and TRBJ2-7, the full variable domain reads DSGVTQTPKHLITATGQRVTLRCSPRSGDLSVYWYQQSLDQGLQFLIQYYNGEERAKGNILERFSAQQFPDLHSELNLSSLELGDSALYFCASSVAGTGTYEQYFGPGTRLTVT.

The V call is TRBV7-9, the J call TRBJ1-3; 9 nucleotides match TRBD1. J was trimmed by 2 bases and V by 3 bases; bases with no gene match: 2. The germline CDR1 and CDR2 sequences are SEHNR and FQNEAQ (reference sequence). The CDR3 extends over 15 amino acids. Here the CDR3 DNA reads TGTGCCAGCAGCTTGGACAGGGGACCTGGAAACACCATATATTTT. Translating it yields CASSLDRGPGNTIYF.

The V gene is TRBV5-8, the J gene TRBJ2-4, with D possibly being TRBD2 (6 bases). The CDR3 spans 17 residues. CDR1 is SGHTS and CDR2 is YDEGEE in the germline V gene. Trimming removed 2 bases at V and 0 bases at J, with 15 bases between. CDR3 in amino acids: CASSLNRGTPAKNIQYF. In DNA form, the CDR3 reads TGTGCCAGCAGCTTAAATCGCGGGACCCCAGCCAAAAACATTCAGTACTTC.